This T cell receptor (beta chain) originates from a study of blood T cell repertoires in COVID-19. This table comes from immunoSEQ multiplex PCR, and its TCRdb copy is limited to in-frame clones, with some not included. Found here are tens of thousands of clones, 80% to 85% of them singletons; the top ten hold around 10%. Seattle enrolled patients during active infection and tracked them longitudinally. This CDR3 contains 15 residues. Between the trimmed V and J ends, which lost 4 bases and 0 bases, there was a span of 12 bases. Looked up from germline, CDR1 is MGHDK and CDR2 is SYGVNS. The V and J genes are TRBV25-1 and TRBJ1-1; D possibly corresponds to TRBD1 (5 bases). Sequences were obtained from peripheral blood. The TCR was taken from a man older than 75 with COVID-19, enrolled during active disease. This CDR3 reads CASSVGGLVNTEAFF. The CDR3, as DNA: TGTGCCAGCAGTGTTGGGGGACTAGTGAACACTGAAGCTTTCTTT.